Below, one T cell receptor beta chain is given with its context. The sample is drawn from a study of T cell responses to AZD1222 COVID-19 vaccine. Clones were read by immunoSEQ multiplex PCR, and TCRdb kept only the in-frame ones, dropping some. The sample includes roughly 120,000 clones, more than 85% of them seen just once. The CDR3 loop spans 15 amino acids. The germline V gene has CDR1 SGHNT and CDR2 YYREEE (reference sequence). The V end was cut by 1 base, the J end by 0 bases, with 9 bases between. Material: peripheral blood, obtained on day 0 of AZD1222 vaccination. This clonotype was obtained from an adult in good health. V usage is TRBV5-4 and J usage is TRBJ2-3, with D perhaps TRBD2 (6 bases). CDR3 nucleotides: TGTGCCAGCAGCTTGACGCTAGCGAGCACAGATACGCAGTATTTT. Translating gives CASSLTLASTDTQYF.